These 26 T cell receptor beta chains originate from one sample sequenced in a study of blood T cell repertoires in COVID-19. Clones were sequenced by immunoSEQ multiplex PCR, and TCRdb holds only the in-frame ones, with some missing. This table holds fewer than 350,000 clones, about 86% found once. The sequenced sample consisted of peripheral blood. The receptors were gathered from a woman in her fifties or sixties with active or convalescent COVID-19.

This chain links TRBV4-2 with TRBJ2-1; TRBD2 matches 10 bases. The V gene's germline CDR1 is LGHNA and CDR2 YNFKEQ. The V gene end was trimmed by 1 base and the J gene end by 7 bases; junction bases not matched to a gene: 7. This CDR3 region has 16 residues. The CDR3 protein is CASSQVASGGGNEQFF. Written as DNA, the CDR3 is TGTGCCAGCAGCCAAGTTGCCAGCGGGGGGGGTAATGAGCAGTTCTTC.

For this clone: The sample holds other DNA sequences that translate to the same CDR3. This rearrangement joins TRBV2 to TRBJ2-5; 13 bases fit TRBD2. CDR3 length: 16 amino acids. V lost 6 bases to trimming and J lost 1 base; unmatched junction nucleotides: 5. CDR1 is SNHLY and CDR2 is FYNNEI in the germline V gene. The CDR3 reads CASRKLAGGGQETQYF. Here the CDR3 DNA reads TGTGCCAGCAGAAAACTAGCGGGGGGGGGCCAAGAGACCCAGTACTTC.

This clone appeared a few times. The chain is built from TRBV4-3 and TRBJ2-1; 9 bases map to TRBD2. Germline lookup yields CDR1 LGHNA and CDR2 YSLEER. V was clipped by 2 bases and J by 5 bases; unmatched bases: 10. The CDR3 consists of 17 residues. The CDR3 here is CASSQWVARGGDNEQFF. CDR3 bases: TGCGCCAGCAGCCAATGGGTTGCGCGGGGGGGGGACAATGAGCAGTTCTTC.

Concerning this clone itself: Other nucleotide sequences from this sample produce the same CDR3. The chain couples TRBV18 to TRBJ2-7; 7 nucleotides agree with TRBD2. V trimming: 3 bases; J trimming: 3 bases; junction bases outside the gene matches: 2. The germline gives CDR1 KGHSH, CDR2 LQKENI. This CDR3 contains 13 residues. Here the CDR3 reads CASSPGGVYEQYF. CDR3 nucleotides: TGTGCCAGCTCACCGGGAGGGGTCTACGAGCAGTACTTC.

The sample holds one count of this clone. The rearrangement uses TRBV3-1 (or the pseudogene TRBV3-2) and TRBJ1-2; D not certain. V was trimmed by 4 bases and J by 3 bases, leaving 9 bases between them. This CDR3 comprises 13 residues. The germline CDR1 and CDR2 sequences are LGHDT and YNNKEL (reference sequence). The CDR3 sequence is CASSPLGDYGYTF. CDR3 nucleotides: TGTGCCAGCAGCCCTCTGGGAGACTATGGCTACACCTTC.

The genes are TRBV9 and TRBJ2-3; 7 nucleotides match TRBD1. Germline values: CDR1 SGDLS, CDR2 YYNGEE. Trimming at V came to 0 bases and at J to 2 bases, leaving 15 bases not matched to a gene. This CDR3 spans 19 amino acids. CDR3 in amino acids: CASSVDTGRTGITTDTQYF. The CDR3 region has the DNA TGTGCCAGCAGCGTAGATACGGGTAGGACAGGAATTACCACAGATACGCAGTATTTT.

The V and J genes are TRBV24-1 and TRBJ1-2; 8 positions agree with TRBD1. The CDR3 contains 15 residues. V was pared by 6 bases and J by 9 bases, with 14 bases of the junction left unmatched. Germline V lookup: CDR1 KGHDR, CDR2 SFDVKD. CDR3 in DNA: TGTGCCACCAGTCCAAACGGACAGGGTGATCAGAGCTACACCTTC. Translated, it gives CATSPNGQGDQSYTF.

The chain couples TRBV7-2 to TRBJ2-1; a possible D gene is TRBD1 (7 bases). V gave up 0 bases and J gave up 3 bases, with 12 bases separating them. Germline CDR1 and CDR2: SGHTA and FQGNSA. This CDR3 has 16 amino acids. Here the CDR3 reads CASSLARGVGYNEQFF. As DNA, the CDR3 is TGTGCCAGCAGCTTAGCCAGGGGGGTTGGCTACAATGAGCAGTTCTTC.

This rearrangement joins TRBV19 to TRBJ1-5, with 9 bases matching TRBD1. The germline V gene encodes CDR1 LNHDA and CDR2 SQIVND (reference sequence). The CDR3 contains 14 residues. Unmatched junction bases numbered 5, after V lost 6 bases and J lost 5 bases. The CDR3 DNA is TGTGCCAGTAGCACAGGGGGCTCTCATCAGCCCCAGCATTTT. This encodes CASSTGGSHQPQHF.

The chain links TRBV6-5 to TRBJ2-2; 8 nucleotides match TRBD1. The CDR3 has 14 residues. V lost 4 bases, J lost 7 bases, and 5 bases stayed unmatched. In germline, CDR1 is MNHEY, CDR2 SVGAGI. The DNA for the CDR3 is TGTGCCAGCAGTTCCCAGGGGGCGGGCGGGGAGCTGTTTTTT. Translating it yields CASSSQGAGGELFF.

V usage is TRBV7-2 and J usage is TRBJ2-7, with 11 nucleotides matching TRBD2. CDR1 and CDR2 from the germline V gene are SGHTA and FQGNSA. Unmatched junction bases numbered 15, after V lost 3 bases and J lost 2 bases. CDR3 size: 19 residues. CDR3 sequence: CASSLTGTGSSGGAYEQYF. The DNA for the CDR3 is TGTGCCAGCAGCTTGACCGGGACAGGAAGTAGCGGGGGGGCCTACGAGCAGTACTTC.

The rearrangement links TRBV5-4 to TRBJ1-2, with TRBD1 as a possible D gene (6 bases). This CDR3 is 13 amino acids long. Germline loops: CDR1 SGHNT, CDR2 YYREEE (reference sequence). The V and J ends lost 2 bases and 3 bases respectively, with 8 bases between them. The CDR3 region has the DNA TGTGCCAGCAGCTTCGCAGGGGACTATGGCTACACCTTC. Protein product: CASSFAGDYGYTF. Variable domain in full (rest from reference TRBV5-4 and TRBJ1-2): ETGVTQSPTHLIKTRGQQVTLRCSSQSGHNTVSWYQQALGQGPQFIFQYYREEENGRGNFPPRFSGLQFPNYSSELNVNALELDDSALYLCASSFAGDYGYTFGSGTRLTVV.

The genes are TRBV19 and TRBJ2-1, with D tentatively TRBD1 (6 bases). CDR1 and CDR2 from the germline V gene are LNHDA and SQIVND (reference sequence). V was trimmed by 5 bases and J by 10 bases, leaving 18 bases between them. This CDR3 region has 14 residues. CDR3 amino acids: CASSHHIEGEEQFF. CDR3 sequence (DNA): TGTGCCAGTAGTCACCACATTGAGGGGGAGGAGCAGTTCTTC.

Only one count was recorded for this clone. V usage is TRBV6-1 and J usage is TRBJ1-5, with a weak D call TRBD1 (6 bases). This CDR3 is 15 amino acids long. Per the germline V gene, CDR1 is MNHNS and CDR2 is SASEGT. V was shortened by 3 bases and J by 1 base, with 10 bases between the two germline ends. The DNA of the CDR3 is TGTGCCAGCAGTGATGGACAGTCAAGCAATCAGCCCCAGCATTTT. Its translation is CASSDGQSSNQPQHF.

This chain connects TRBV6-2 or TRBV6-3 to TRBJ1-5; weak D call: TRBD1 (5 bases). The CDR3 totals 15 residues. The V and J ends lost 2 bases and 2 bases respectively, with 10 bases between them. Germline CDR1 reads MNHEY; CDR2 reads SVGEGT. CDR3 protein: CASSYGARGNQPQHF. Here the CDR3 DNA reads TGTGCCAGCAGTTACGGGGCCAGGGGCAATCAGCCCCAGCATTTT.

The genes are TRBV14 and TRBJ2-5, with TRBD1 matching over 7 bases. The V gene's germline CDR1 is SGHDN and CDR2 FVKESK. The CDR3 runs to 14 residues. The V segment lost 5 bases and the J segment 7 bases; nucleotides outside the gene matches: 10. The CDR3 DNA reads as TGTGCCAGCAGCGCGTGGACAGGCCCGGGGACCCAGTACTTC. Encoded protein: CASSAWTGPGTQYF.

J is TRBJ2-6 and V is TRBV7-2; TRBD1 aligns across 9 bases. V dropped 4 bases and J dropped 4; count of bases not matched to a gene: 5. Germline V gene sequence: CDR1 SGHTA, CDR2 FQGNSA. This CDR3 contains 16 residues. CDR3 residues: CASSSTGGAGANVLTF. DNA for the CDR3: TGTGCCAGCAGCTCAACAGGGGGCGCCGGGGCCAACGTCCTGACTTTC.

The chain recombines TRBV6-5 with TRBJ2-7; 7 bases agree with TRBD1. The CDR3 has 15 residues. In germline, CDR1 is MNHEY, CDR2 SVGAGI. After removal of 2 bases from V and 2 bases from J, the junction contained 6 bases not matched to a gene. CDR3 protein: CASSYASGGTYEQYF. The DNA of the CDR3 is TGTGCCAGCAGTTACGCGTCAGGGGGTACCTACGAGCAGTACTTC.

This rearrangement joins TRBV10-2 to TRBJ2-2; 8 nucleotides align to TRBD1. Looked up from germline, CDR1 is WSHSY and CDR2 is SAAADI. CDR3 size: 14 residues. After removal of 4 bases from V and 4 bases from J, the junction contained 2 bases not matched to a gene. The CDR3 nucleotides are TGCGCCAGCAGTGGACAGGGGATCACCGGGGAGCTGTTTTTT. Translated: CASSGQGITGELFF.

As DNA, the CDR3 is TGTGCTAGTGTTTCAGGTCACAATCAGCCCCAGCATTTT. Protein product: CASVSGHNQPQHF. The rearrangement uses TRBV12-5 and TRBJ1-5; D uncertain. The CDR3 is 13 residues long. V lost 7 bases, J lost 3 bases, and 10 bases lay in between. Germline V gene data show CDR1 as LGHNT and CDR2 as FRNRAP.

This clone was detected a few times. This chain links TRBV15 with TRBJ2-7; TRBD1 matches at 7 bases. The trim removed 2 bases at V and 0 bases at J, leaving 1 base unmatched. Germline V gives CDR1 LNHNV, CDR2 YYDKDF (reference sequence). CDR3 length: 14 residues. The CDR3 sequence is CATSRRQGSYEQYF. Written as DNA, the CDR3 is TGTGCCACCAGCAGACGACAGGGCTCCTACGAGCAGTACTTC.

In its sample, this clone was seen a few times. The chain recombines TRBV28 with TRBJ1-2, with D possibly matching TRBD1 (5 bases). Germline V CDR1 and CDR2: MDHEN, SYDVKM. CDR3 length: 14 amino acids. V was shortened by 5 bases and J by 6 bases, with 16 bases between the two germline ends. CDR3 in amino acids: CASSRQLIDHGYTF. The CDR3 nucleotides read TGTGCCAGCAGTCGACAGCTAATAGATCATGGCTACACCTTC.

The V and J genes are TRBV24-1 and TRBJ2-1, with TRBD1 matching over 8 bases. The CDR3 length is 14 residues. Germline-derived CDR1 and CDR2 are KGHDR and SFDVKD. With 4 bases clipped from V and 7 bases from J, the junction kept 5 bases outside the gene matches. The CDR3 region has the DNA TGTGCCACCAGTGACCCGGACAGGGCTAATGAGCAGTTCTTC. As protein: CATSDPDRANEQFF.

This clone appeared a few times. The chain uses TRBV4-3 and TRBJ1-6; 9 bases fit TRBD1. V lost 3 bases, J lost 10 bases, and 7 bases stayed unmatched. CDR1 is LGHNA, CDR2 YSLEER, per germline. This CDR3 contains 15 residues. CDR3 DNA: TGCGCCAGCAGCCACCCCGGGACAGGGAACTCACCCCTCCACTTT. It translates to CASSHPGTGNSPLHF.

CDR3 loop: CASSLRVGLEDGTDTQYF. The CDR3 region has the DNA TGTGCCAGCAGCTTAAGAGTGGGGCTCGAGGATGGCACAGATACGCAGTATTTT. V and J are TRBV7-3 and TRBJ2-3; tentatively, D is TRBD1 (5 bases). V was clipped by 1 base and J by 1 base, with 18 bases between them. The CDR3 totals 18 residues. The germline gives CDR1 SGHTA, CDR2 FQGTGA.

The genes are TRBV3-1 (or the pseudogene TRBV3-2) and TRBJ2-3, with a possible D match to TRBD2 (5 bases). The CDR3 covers 16 residues. The germline CDR1 and CDR2 sequences are LGHDT and YNNKEL (reference sequence). Trimming removed 4 bases at V and 0 bases at J, with 14 bases between. CDR3 bases: TGTGCCAGCAGCCCCGGGGAGACCGCGAGCACAGATACGCAGTATTTT. Its protein is CASSPGETASTDTQYF.